Listed below are T cell receptor beta chains from one sample, sequenced in a study of spatial heterogeneity in lung cancer. TCRdb called the 5' RACE reads again in MiXCR, with one record for every CDR3 protein. Altogether under 75,000 distinct CDR3 sequences are present, 10% to 15% being singletons, with the ten largest covering approximately 7.2%. The sample consisted of PBMCs, taken at surgery. The receptors originated from a male donor with early-stage non-small cell lung cancer. Each CDR3 is given with its conserved first and last residue. A D gene is named only where the DNA matches it firmly. Only part of the rows carry a size: once, few, many, or a class if the clone is expanded.

j_gene	abundance	v_gene	d_gene	CDR3aa	CDR3nt
TRBJ1-2	.	TRBV25-1	.	CASSESGSHYGYTF	TGTGCCAGCAGTGAATCGGGCAGTCACTATGGCTACACCTTC
TRBJ2-6	few	TRBV7-2	TRBD1	CASSLDRARANVLTF	TGTGCCAGCAGCCTCGACAGGGCCAGGGCCAACGTCCTGACTTTC
TRBJ1-1	.	TRBV28	.	CASSLTGPNTEAFF	TGTGCCAGCAGTTTGACAGGACCGAACACTGAAGCTTTCTTT
TRBJ1-1	many	TRBV12-3/TRBV12-4	.	CASSFSATEAFF	TGTGCCAGCAGTTTTAGCGCGACTGAAGCTTTCTTT
TRBJ2-7	few	TRBV5-5	TRBD1	CASSPDRGSVHRSYEQYF	TGTGCCAGCAGCCCGGACAGGGGCTCCGTCCATCGATCCTACGAGCAGTACTTC
TRBJ1-5	.	TRBV14	.	CASSQDTHQPQHF	TGTGCCAGCAGCCAAGACACCCATCAGCCCCAGCATTTT
TRBJ2-3	many	TRBV4-1	.	CASGHLPSTDTQYF	TGCGCCAGCGGCCATCTCCCCTCCACAGATACGCAGTATTTT
TRBJ2-7	many	TRBV5-6	.	CASSFGPGDSEQYF	TGTGCCAGCAGCTTTGGACCGGGCGATTCCGAGCAGTACTTC
TRBJ2-3	.	TRBV7-2	TRBD2	CASSYNGRSTDTQYF	TGTGCCAGCAGCTATAACGGGAGGAGCACAGATACGCAGTATTTT
TRBJ2-7	many	TRBV5-1	TRBD2	CASSPGLAGPSYEQYF	TGCGCCAGCAGCCCGGGACTAGCGGGGCCCTCCTACGAGCAGTACTTC
TRBJ2-5	many	TRBV4-1	.	CASSQALGRRETQYF	TGCGCCAGCAGCCAAGCGTTGGGCAGAAGAGAGACCCAGTACTTC
TRBJ2-7	few	TRBV20-1	TRBD2	CSAKWTSGSYEQYF	TGCAGTGCTAAGTGGACTAGCGGGAGCTACGAGCAGTACTTC
TRBJ2-5	many	TRBV29-1	TRBD1	CSGAPGGPRTETQYF	TGCAGCGGTGCCCCAGGGGGCCCGCGAACGGAGACCCAGTACTTC
TRBJ2-1	few	TRBV4-2	TRBD1	CASSHPKGTGGSEQFF	TGTGCCAGCAGCCACCCAAAGGGGACAGGGGGCAGTGAGCAGTTCTTC
TRBJ2-3	few	TRBV3-1	.	CASSQTLGNTQYF	TGTGCCAGCAGCCAGACGTTAGGGAATACGCAGTATTTT
TRBJ1-1	.	TRBV6-1	.	CASRETGIRVITEAFF	TGTGCCAGCAGAGAAACAGGGATAAGGGTGATCACTGAAGCTTTCTTT
TRBJ1-2	many	TRBV29-1	TRBD1	CSVGGKLRGLTDGYTF	TGCAGCGTTGGAGGGAAACTAAGGGGGCTAACTGATGGCTACACCTTC
TRBJ2-1	.	TRBV5-4	TRBD2	CASSRGPTSGAYNEQFF	TGTGCCAGCAGCCGTGGGCCGACTAGCGGGGCCTACAATGAGCAGTTCTTC
TRBJ2-2	many	TRBV5-1	.	CASRTTGNTGELFF	TGCGCCAGCAGAACTACAGGAAACACCGGGGAGCTGTTTTTT
TRBJ2-3	many	TRBV20-1	TRBD2	CSARALAGGLSSTQYF	TGCAGTGCTAGAGCCTTAGCGGGAGGCCTCTCGAGTACGCAGTATTTT
TRBJ2-3	.	TRBV30	.	CAGSGVSRDTQYF	TGTGCCGGGTCGGGAGTCAGCAGAGATACGCAGTATTTT
TRBJ2-3	many	TRBV5-1	.	CASSLDPTDTQYF	TGCGCCAGCAGCTTGGACCCCACAGATACGCAGTATTTT
TRBJ2-1	.	TRBV18	.	CASSPLASSYNEQFF	TGTGCCAGCTCACCTCTGGCGAGCTCCTACAATGAGCAGTTCTTC
TRBJ1-4	few	TRBV7-9	.	CASSRFSGRGGEKLFF	TGTGCCAGCAGCCGATTTTCTGGCCGAGGCGGTGAAAAACTGTTTTTT
TRBJ1-5	.	TRBV7-2	.	CASSLAGTRQPQHF	TGTGCCAGCAGCTTAGCTGGGACGAGGCAGCCCCAGCATTTT
TRBJ1-1	.	TRBV12-3/TRBV12-4	.	CASSASQHGEAFF	TGTGCCAGCAGTGCATCTCAGCACGGGGAAGCTTTCTTT
TRBJ1-1	few	TRBV10-2	.	CASSSGAEAFF	TGCGCCAGCAGCAGTGGTGCTGAAGCTTTCTTT
TRBJ2-7	.	TRBV6-2/TRBV6-3	.	CASTTAGRHPQGYEQYF	TGTGCCAGCACCACGGCCGGACGGCATCCCCAGGGTTACGAGCAGTACTTC
TRBJ2-2	many	TRBV19	TRBD1	CASSTSTGGAGELFF	TGTGCCAGTAGTACTTCGACAGGGGGAGCCGGGGAGCTGTTTTTT
TRBJ1-5	.	TRBV5-1	TRBD1	CASSWDRNQPQHF	TGCGCCAGCAGCTGGGACAGGAATCAGCCCCAGCATTTT
TRBJ1-1	few	TRBV6-5	TRBD1	CASNTQGEGTEAFF	TGTGCCAGCAACACACAGGGGGAGGGCACTGAAGCTTTCTTT
TRBJ1-6	.	TRBV11-2	TRBD1	CASSLGPGTGYSPLHF	TGTGCCAGCAGCTTAGGGCCCGGGACAGGGTATTCACCCCTCCACTTT
TRBJ2-7	once	TRBV12-3/TRBV12-4	.	CASSLADNPYEQYF	TGTGCCAGCAGTTTAGCAGACAACCCCTACGAGCAGTACTTC
TRBJ2-7	many	TRBV18	.	CASSPLSSTGEVLYEQYF	TGTGCCAGCTCACCCCTATCCTCGACGGGAGAAGTCCTCTACGAGCAGTACTTC
TRBJ2-1	.	TRBV19	.	CASSLFRITKIDEQFF	TGTGCCAGTAGTCTATTCAGGATTACTAAAATAGATGAGCAGTTCTTC
TRBJ1-1	few	TRBV3-1	TRBD1	CASSLALQGRTEAFF	TGTGCCAGCAGCCTTGCCCTACAGGGGAGAACTGAAGCTTTCTTT
TRBJ2-4	few	TRBV11-1	TRBD2	CASSSRLAGGKNIQYF	TGTGCCAGCAGCTCAAGACTAGCGGGAGGGAAAAACATTCAGTACTTC
TRBJ2-2	few	TRBV2	.	CASSAVLARGTGELFF	TGTGCCAGCAGTGCGGTTTTAGCTAGGGGCACCGGGGAGCTGTTTTTT
TRBJ2-1	many	TRBV15	.	CATSRDLASAYNEQFF	TGTGCCACCAGCAGAGATTTGGCTAGCGCGTACAATGAGCAGTTCTTC
TRBJ2-2	many	TRBV6-2/TRBV6-3	.	CASSSRISSNTGELFF	TGTGCCAGCAGTTCCCGGATCTCTTCGAACACCGGGGAGCTGTTTTTT
TRBJ1-5	many	TRBV7-2	.	CASSYRTESPQHF	TGTGCCAGCAGCTACCGGACGGAGTCTCCCCAGCATTTT
TRBJ1-5	.	TRBV28	TRBD1	CASSFWAGQGPRDNQPQHF	TGTGCCAGCAGTTTTTGGGCCGGACAGGGGCCGAGGGACAATCAGCCCCAGCATTTT
TRBJ2-7	.	TRBV20-1	.	CSARDRWTSTYEQYF	TGCAGTGCTAGAGATCGATGGACCTCAACCTACGAGCAGTACTTC
TRBJ1-4	many	TRBV6-1	.	CASSATGPEKLFF	TGTGCCAGCAGTGCAACAGGCCCTGAAAAACTGTTTTTT
TRBJ1-2	.	TRBV20-1	.	CSALDPQVLPPSYTF	TGCAGTGCCCTGGACCCGCAGGTCCTCCCCCCCAGCTACACCTTC
TRBJ1-5	few	TRBV12-3/TRBV12-4	.	CASSLEADSNQPQHF	TGTGCCAGCAGTTTAGAGGCAGATAGCAATCAGCCCCAGCATTTT
TRBJ1-2	few	TRBV7-2	.	CASSLEGHGYTF	TGTGCCAGCAGTTTGGAGGGGCATGGCTACACCTTC
TRBJ2-4	.	TRBV9	TRBD1	CASSAGTVKNIQYF	TGTGCCAGCAGCGCCGGGACAGTAAAAAACATTCAGTACTTC
TRBJ1-5	many	TRBV4-1	.	CASSPPGANQPQHF	TGCGCCAGCAGCCCCCCGGGGGCCAATCAGCCCCAGCATTTT
TRBJ1-1	many	TRBV6-6	.	CASSSFTEAFF	TGTGCCAGCAGCTCCTTCACTGAAGCTTTCTTT
TRBJ2-3	many	TRBV3-1	.	CASSPFSTDTQYF	TGTGCCAGCAGCCCCTTTAGCACAGATACGCAGTATTTT
TRBJ1-1	few	TRBV4-2	.	CASSQDSAKGVTNTEAFF	TGTGCCAGCAGCCAAGATTCGGCCAAGGGGGTCACGAACACTGAAGCTTTCTTT
TRBJ2-7	.	TRBV20-1	.	CSAEGSGSYEQYF	TGCAGTGCTGAGGGTAGCGGCTCCTACGAGCAGTACTTC
TRBJ2-5	many	TRBV5-1	.	CATASWGRGQETQYF	TGCGCCACCGCGAGTTGGGGGCGAGGACAAGAGACCCAGTACTTC
TRBJ2-1	.	TRBV9	TRBD2	CASSARGASGDNEQFF	TGTGCCAGCAGCGCCCGTGGGGCTAGCGGAGACAATGAGCAGTTCTTC
TRBJ1-1	few	TRBV7-9	.	CASSGANTEAFF	TGTGCCAGCAGCGGGGCGAACACTGAAGCTTTCTTT
TRBJ2-5	many	TRBV4-1	TRBD2	CASAGTSGLKETQYF	TGCGCCAGCGCCGGGACTAGCGGCCTCAAAGAGACCCAGTACTTC